One TCR beta chain is described in this entry. This clonotype was counted only a few times. Its binding antigen is unknown. It has no much larger one-base neighbor in the sample; base qualities were not kept. The CDR3 spans 14 residues, from the cysteine through the phenylalanine. Left in the record is the CDR3 DNA by itself, 42 bases read in frame from the first base. The germline V gene yields SGHDT for CDR1 and YYEEEE for CDR2. V is cut back by 7 bases and J by 5 bases, with 10 bases in the junction unmatched. The data were taken from a study of blood T cells in healthy people across ages (dated by TCRdb to the mid-2010s). In the study overall: In model experiments, template switching captured about one uniquely barcoded TCR beta cDNA molecule for every two T cells. Age-related changes in TCR beta repertoire diversity were measured in the study by deep sequencing normalized with unique cDNA molecular identifiers. Donors were grouped into four age groups: young (average roughly 17 years), middle-aged (39), aged (around 66) and long-lived (approximately 81). Donors of different ages were randomly distributed across sequencing lanes to avoid experimental bias. The study analyzed two additional independent replicas of 1 million unique cDNA reads from the same blood draw for two donors, one aged 18 to 29 and one aged 80 or older.

The roughly 39 donors, aged 6 to 90 years, were systemically healthy Caucasian individuals from Russia. Each donor gave 9 to 10 milliliters of peripheral blood, collected into EDTA-treated Vacutainer tubes. Ficoll-Paque density-gradient centrifugation was used to isolate PBMCs, with at least 6.5 million per sample. Trizol reagent was used to extract total RNA from PBMCs, with at least 6 micrograms per sample. The percentages of naive CD45RAhigh/CD27high T cells were determined by flow cytometry on a PBMC aliquot from every donor. To prepare the library, 5' RACE was applied. These reads were obtained on an Illumina HiSeq 2500. A second PCR of roughly 7 to 11 cycles was performed with a sample-barcoded 5' primer and a J-beta primer mix. A unique molecular identifier was introduced onto each TCR beta cDNA molecule by a template-switch 5' adaptor carrying 12 random nucleotides. Each sample yielded at least 2.5 million CDR3-containing paired-end reads. First-strand cDNA synthesis was performed from all RNA using the Mint cDNA synthesis kit, with priming by a TRBC-specific oligonucleotide. All cDNA was treated with uracil-DNA glycosylase and then went through a first 18-cycle PCR with the universal primers M1SS and BC2_uni_R. The authors' analysis ran thus. For normalization, 1 million high-quality reads, each with a distinct molecular identifier, were randomly selected from each sample. Instead of being binned into consensus sequences, reads that shared molecular identifiers were thrown out. CDR3 identification, clonotype clustering and error correction used MiTCR with a Q25 quality threshold and the strictest error-elimination algorithm. A nonparametric unseen species model with Euler transformation was used to estimate a lower bound on total TCR beta diversity. TCRdb reprocessed the public reads (quality trimming at Q25 with fastp, clone calling with MiXCR) and kept in-frame beta chains. Rows with a matching CDR3 protein are joined into one entry that keeps the most common DNA and genes. In this record, the V and J calls reflect TCRdb's handling and not the investigators' own analysis. For this sample there are approximately 1.5 million distinct CDR3 sequences; about 42% appear just once. Of the sample, approximately 4.1% falls within the top ten clones.

General findings and caveats noted by the study authors: Estimates of total diversity based on one million sequenced T cells were considered lower bounds and underestimates. The long-lived group showed more naive CD4+ T cells, fewer expanded clones and increased TCR diversity than the aged group, suggesting age selection. There was a strong correlation between observed TCR beta diversity and the percentage of naive T cells measured by flow cytometry. Donor CMV infection status was unknown, potentially confounding age-related changes in expanded clonotypes. As age increased, observed TCR beta diversity per million T cells dropped in a roughly linear way, and a significant reduction was already evident by age 40. Conclusive comparison of naive and antigen-experienced compartments was prevented by the profiling of bulk unsorted PBMCs.

Recombination joined TRBV5-6 with TRBJ2-5, and TRBD1 aligns with 8 junction nucleotides. The sample taken for sequencing was blood. The sequence came from a woman in her late teens or twenties in good health. The DNA sequence is as follows: TGTGCCAGCTTACAGGGGGTCCAGGGTGAGACCCAGTACTTC. It specifies CASLQGVQGETQYF.